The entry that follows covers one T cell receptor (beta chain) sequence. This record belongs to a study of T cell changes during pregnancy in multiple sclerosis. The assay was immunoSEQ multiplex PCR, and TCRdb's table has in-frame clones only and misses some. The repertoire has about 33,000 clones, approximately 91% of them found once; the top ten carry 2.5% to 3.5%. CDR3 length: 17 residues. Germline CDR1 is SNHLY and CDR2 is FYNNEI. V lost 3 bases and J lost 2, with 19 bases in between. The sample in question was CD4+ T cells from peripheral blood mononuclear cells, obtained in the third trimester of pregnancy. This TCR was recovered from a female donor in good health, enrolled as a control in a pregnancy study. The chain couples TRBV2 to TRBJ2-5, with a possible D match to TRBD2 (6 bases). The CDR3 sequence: CASSEGPTSPPQETQYF. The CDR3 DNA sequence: TGTGCCAGCAGTGAGGGTCCGACTAGTCCCCCGCAAGAGACCCAGTACTTC.